Listed below are T cell receptor beta chains from one sample, sequenced in a study of tumor-infiltrating lymphocytes in primary liver carcinoma. TCRdb reprocessed the multiplex PCR reads via MiXCR and lists one record per CDR3 protein. This sample has approximately 330,000 distinct CDR3 sequences; 65% occur once, and the top ten carry roughly 6.5%. Sequenced: peripheral blood. These receptors were collected from a man aged 40-49 years with primary liver carcinoma and hepatitis B virus infection. Each CDR3 is given with its conserved first and last residue. The D gene is left open where the match is weak. Not every row has a clone size; where given, it reads once, few, many or a size class.

d_call: -
j_call: TRBJ2-5
v_call: TRBV12-3/TRBV12-4
clone_size: many
cdr3_nt: TGTGCCAGCAGCTTCGACCCAGGGCCAGAGACCCAGTACTTC
cdr3_aa: CASSFDPGPETQYF

d_call: -
j_call: TRBJ1-4
v_call: TRBV29-1
clone_size: many
cdr3_nt: TGCAGCGTTGCTACCGCAACTAATGAAAAACTGTTTTTT
cdr3_aa: CSVATATNEKLFF

d_call: TRBD1
j_call: TRBJ2-2
v_call: TRBV6-5
clone_size: -
cdr3_nt: TGTGCTAGCAGTTCTCTGACAGGGATGGCCGGGGAGCTGTTTTTT
cdr3_aa: CASSSLTGMAGELFF

d_call: TRBD2
j_call: TRBJ2-1
v_call: TRBV4-3
clone_size: many
cdr3_nt: TGCGCCAGCAGGGAGGGACTAGCAGACTACAATGAGCAGTTCTTC
cdr3_aa: CASREGLADYNEQFF

d_call: TRBD1
j_call: TRBJ2-2
v_call: TRBV4-1
clone_size: -
cdr3_nt: TGCGCCAGCAGCCAAACAGGGGGGCCCACCGGGGGGCTGTTTTTT
cdr3_aa: CASSQTGGPTGGLFF

d_call: -
j_call: TRBJ2-1
v_call: TRBV11-2
clone_size: -
cdr3_nt: TGTGCCAGCAGCCTTGGAGGACCTAGCTACGGGGAGCAGTTCTTC
cdr3_aa: CASSLGGPSYGEQFF

d_call: -
j_call: TRBJ1-1
v_call: TRBV24-1
clone_size: -
cdr3_nt: TGTGCCACCTCCCATTCGAGAGGCCGCACTGAAGTTTTCTTT
cdr3_aa: CATSHSRGRTEVFF

d_call: -
j_call: TRBJ1-5
v_call: TRBV12-3/TRBV12-4
clone_size: -
cdr3_nt: TGTGCCAGCAGCCTGCGGGCGGGCGTCACTATTCAGCCCCAGCATTTT
cdr3_aa: CASSLRAGVTIQPQHF

d_call: -
j_call: TRBJ2-3
v_call: TRBV11-2
clone_size: few
cdr3_nt: TGTGCCAGCAGCTCTCAGGGTGTGGTATACACAGATACGCAGTATTTT
cdr3_aa: CASSSQGVVYTDTQYF

d_call: -
j_call: TRBJ1-4
v_call: TRBV5-1
clone_size: -
cdr3_nt: TGCGCCAGCAGCCCTGGGGCGAATGAAAAACTGTTTTTT
cdr3_aa: CASSPGANEKLFF

d_call: -
j_call: TRBJ1-6
v_call: TRBV11-2
clone_size: few
cdr3_nt: TGTGCCAGCAGCTTTCCCAGGGAATGGTCACCCCTCAACTTT
cdr3_aa: CASSFPREWSPLNF

d_call: TRBD1
j_call: TRBJ2-5
v_call: TRBV12-3/TRBV12-4
clone_size: once
cdr3_nt: TGTGCCAACAGTTTAGCAGGGACAGAGACCCAATACTTT
cdr3_aa: CANSLAGTETQYF

d_call: -
j_call: TRBJ1-5
v_call: TRBV12-3/TRBV12-4
clone_size: many
cdr3_nt: TGTGCCAGCAGTTTTAGGGCTAGCAATCAGCCCCAGCATTTT
cdr3_aa: CASSFRASNQPQHF

d_call: -
j_call: TRBJ2-7
v_call: TRBV28
clone_size: -
cdr3_nt: TGTACCAGCACAACAGCGCTTTATGTCCGCGAGCAGTACTTC
cdr3_aa: CTSTTALYVREQYF

d_call: -
j_call: TRBJ2-2
v_call: TRBV7-9
clone_size: -
cdr3_nt: TGTGCCAGCAGCCTAACTGTCCATAAAGGCGGGGAGCTGTTTTTT
cdr3_aa: CASSLTVHKGGELFF

d_call: -
j_call: TRBJ2-1
v_call: TRBV6-6
clone_size: many
cdr3_nt: TGTGCCAGCAGTGCGCACAGGGAAAACAATGAGCAGTTCTTC
cdr3_aa: CASSAHRENNEQFF

d_call: -
j_call: TRBJ2-1
v_call: TRBV4-2
clone_size: many
cdr3_nt: TGTGCCAGCAGCCGGAAGGGGCGAGGCTCCTACAATGAGCAGTTCTTC
cdr3_aa: CASSRKGRGSYNEQFF

d_call: -
j_call: TRBJ2-7
v_call: TRBV4-3
clone_size: -
cdr3_nt: TGCGCCTGCAGCCAAGATCTAGTAGGCGTCCCCTATGAGCAGTACTTC
cdr3_aa: CACSQDLVGVPYEQYF

d_call: -
j_call: TRBJ2-2
v_call: TRBV6-6
clone_size: -
cdr3_nt: TGTGCCAGCAGACCTCGGGACTCGTACACCGGGGAGCTGTCTTTT
cdr3_aa: CASRPRDSYTGELSF

d_call: -
j_call: TRBJ1-1
v_call: TRBV5-1
clone_size: -
cdr3_nt: TGCGCCAGCAGCAGCTCAATGAATACTGAAGCTTTCTTT
cdr3_aa: CASSSSMNTEAFF

d_call: -
j_call: TRBJ2-1
v_call: TRBV6-6
clone_size: -
cdr3_nt: TGTGCCAGCGGTTACCTAGGTCTACTAGAGTCCTACAATGAGCAGTTCTTC
cdr3_aa: CASGYLGLLESYNEQFF

d_call: -
j_call: TRBJ1-2
v_call: TRBV10-3
clone_size: few
cdr3_nt: TGTGCCATCAGTGAGTCGAATCAGAGGAGTGGCTACACCTTC
cdr3_aa: CAISESNQRSGYTF

d_call: TRBD2
j_call: TRBJ2-1
v_call: TRBV29-1
clone_size: many
cdr3_nt: TGCAGCGTTGAAGGAGGCACTAGCGGCAACTCCTACAATGAGCAGTTCTTC
cdr3_aa: CSVEGGTSGNSYNEQFF

d_call: -
j_call: TRBJ2-7
v_call: TRBV6-5
clone_size: few
cdr3_nt: TGTGCCAGCAGTCAGACCAGGGTCCAAGGCGAGCAGTACTTC
cdr3_aa: CASSQTRVQGEQYF

d_call: -
j_call: TRBJ1-4
v_call: TRBV11-2
clone_size: -
cdr3_nt: TGTGTCAGCAGCCGGGGGACAACTAACGAAAAACTGTTTTTT
cdr3_aa: CVSSRGTTNEKLFF

d_call: -
j_call: TRBJ2-7
v_call: TRBV11-2
clone_size: few
cdr3_nt: TGTGCCAGCAGCTTAACTAACGGAAAATCCTACGAGCAATACTTC
cdr3_aa: CASSLTNGKSYEQYF

d_call: TRBD2
j_call: TRBJ2-2
v_call: TRBV5-4
clone_size: -
cdr3_nt: TGTGCCAGCAGGGCAGCGGGAATTACGTCCGGGGAGCTGTTTTTT
cdr3_aa: CASRAAGITSGELFF

d_call: -
j_call: TRBJ2-1
v_call: TRBV4-2
clone_size: -
cdr3_nt: TGTGCAAGCAGCCAGCCGCAAACGGTTGAGCAGTTCTTC
cdr3_aa: CASSQPQTVEQFF

d_call: TRBD1
j_call: TRBJ2-5
v_call: TRBV12-3/TRBV12-4
clone_size: many
cdr3_nt: TGTGCCAGCAATATAAGACAGGGGGGGGGAGAGACCCAGTACTTC
cdr3_aa: CASNIRQGGGETQYF

d_call: -
j_call: TRBJ2-1
v_call: TRBV10-3
clone_size: -
cdr3_nt: TGTGCCATCAGAGTGACAGGCGGCTATGAGCAGTTCTTC
cdr3_aa: CAIRVTGGYEQFF

d_call: TRBD1
j_call: TRBJ2-7
v_call: TRBV2
clone_size: once
cdr3_nt: TGTGCCAGCAGTGAAGGGACAGGGCTAATCTACGAGCAGTACTTC
cdr3_aa: CASSEGTGLIYEQYF

d_call: TRBD2
j_call: TRBJ2-1
v_call: TRBV11-2
clone_size: -
cdr3_nt: TGTGCCAGCAGCCCAGGGACTAGCGAGATAAATGAGCAGTTCTTC
cdr3_aa: CASSPGTSEINEQFF

d_call: -
j_call: TRBJ2-7
v_call: TRBV30
clone_size: few
cdr3_nt: TGTGCCTGGAGTGTTCGGGCAGCACCCTACGAGCAGTACTTC
cdr3_aa: CAWSVRAAPYEQYF

d_call: -
j_call: TRBJ2-2
v_call: TRBV5-1
clone_size: -
cdr3_nt: TGCGCCAGCAGCGGCAGGGTCACCGGGGAGCTGTTTTTT
cdr3_aa: CASSGRVTGELFF

d_call: TRBD1
j_call: TRBJ1-5
v_call: TRBV5-6
clone_size: -
cdr3_nt: TGTGCTAGCAGCTTGGGCCCTAGGGGGCCGGGCAATCAGTCCCAGCATTTT
cdr3_aa: CASSLGPRGPGNQSQHF

d_call: -
j_call: TRBJ2-7
v_call: TRBV11-1
clone_size: few
cdr3_nt: TGTGTCAGCAGCTTAACAATAAGCTCCTACGAGCAGTACTTC
cdr3_aa: CVSSLTISSYEQYF

d_call: -
j_call: TRBJ2-7
v_call: TRBV4-2
clone_size: -
cdr3_nt: TGTGCCAACAGCCAAGGTGTGAACGAGCATTACTTC
cdr3_aa: CANSQGVNEHYF